This T cell receptor beta chain came from a study of OX40 agonist ivuxolimab in advanced cancers. Study in general: Over 30% of patients had received prior checkpoint inhibitor therapy. Partial responses occurred in Three dose-escalation patients, one with hepatocellular carcinoma and two with cutaneous melanoma. Study results and caveats: In the 0.1 to 3.0 mg/kg range, CD4+ and CD8+ blood T cells had expanded clonally by week 6. Average numbers of expanded clones were greater in CD8+ T cells than in CD4+.

V was shortened by 6 bases and J by 6 bases, with 12 bases between the two germline ends. CDR1 and CDR2 from the germline V gene are MNHEY and SVGAGI. This CDR3 has 12 residues. Sequencing used immunoSEQ multiplex PCR; TCRdb keeps in-frame clones, though not all of them. The sample contains roughly 80,000 clones, 65% to 90% of which appear only once. To note about this clone: The antigen is undetermined.

The V call is TRBV6-5, the J call TRBJ2-7, with D possibly being TRBD2 (5 bases). The sequence derives from an adult with an advanced solid tumor such as melanoma, head and neck, liver or kidney cancer. The specimen was CD4+ or CD8+ T cells sorted from blood, collected in a trial of the OX40 agonist ivuxolimab. The CDR3 bases are TGTGCCAGCAGAACCCTAGCAAGCGAGCAGTACTTC. Translating gives CASRTLASEQYF.